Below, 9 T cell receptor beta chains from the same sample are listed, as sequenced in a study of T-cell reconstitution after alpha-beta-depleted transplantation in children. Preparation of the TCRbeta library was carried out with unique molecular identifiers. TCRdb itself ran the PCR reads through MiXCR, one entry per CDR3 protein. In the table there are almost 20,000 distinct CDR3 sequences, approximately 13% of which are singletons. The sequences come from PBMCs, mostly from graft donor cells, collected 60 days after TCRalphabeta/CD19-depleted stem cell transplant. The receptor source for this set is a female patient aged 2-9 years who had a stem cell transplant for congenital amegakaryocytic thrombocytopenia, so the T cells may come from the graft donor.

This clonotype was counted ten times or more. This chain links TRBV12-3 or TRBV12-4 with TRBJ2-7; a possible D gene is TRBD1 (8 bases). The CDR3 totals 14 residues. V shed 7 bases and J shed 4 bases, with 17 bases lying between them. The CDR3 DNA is TGTGCCAGCACCGAAACAGGGGGAGGGTACGAGCAGTACTTC. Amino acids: CASTETGGGYEQYF.

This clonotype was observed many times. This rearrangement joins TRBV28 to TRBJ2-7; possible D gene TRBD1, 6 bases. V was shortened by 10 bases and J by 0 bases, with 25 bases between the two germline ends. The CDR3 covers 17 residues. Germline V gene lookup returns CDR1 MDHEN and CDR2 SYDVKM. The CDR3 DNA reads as TGTGCCACCATATCGACCACCGGGACACTCTCCTCCTACGAGCAGTACTTC. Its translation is CATISTTGTLSSYEQYF.

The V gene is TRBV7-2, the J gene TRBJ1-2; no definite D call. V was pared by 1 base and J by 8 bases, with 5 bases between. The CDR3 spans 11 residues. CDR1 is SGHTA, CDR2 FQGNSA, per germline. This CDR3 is CASSLESGYTF. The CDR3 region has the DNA TGTGCCAGCAGCTTAGAGAGCGGCTACACCTTC.

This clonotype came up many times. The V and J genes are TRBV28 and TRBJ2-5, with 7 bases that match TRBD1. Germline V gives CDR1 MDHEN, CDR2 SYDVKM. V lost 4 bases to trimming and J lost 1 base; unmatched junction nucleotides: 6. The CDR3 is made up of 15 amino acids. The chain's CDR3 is CASSSYRDSQETQYF. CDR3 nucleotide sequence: TGTGCCAGCAGTTCCTACCGGGACAGCCAAGAGACCCAGTACTTC. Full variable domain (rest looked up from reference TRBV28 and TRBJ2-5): DVKVTQSSRYLVKRTGEKVFLECVQDMDHENMFWYRQDPGLGLRLIYFSYDVKMKEKGDIPEGYSVSREKKERFSLILESASTNQTSMYLCASSSYRDSQETQYFGPGTRLLVL.

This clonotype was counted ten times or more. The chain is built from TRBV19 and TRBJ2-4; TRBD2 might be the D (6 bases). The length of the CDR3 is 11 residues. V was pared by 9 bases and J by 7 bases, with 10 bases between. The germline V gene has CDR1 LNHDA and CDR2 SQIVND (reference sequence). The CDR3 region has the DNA TGTGCCAGCACTAGCAGCAACATTCAGTACTTC. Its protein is CASTSSNIQYF. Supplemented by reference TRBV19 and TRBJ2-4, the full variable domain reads DGGITQSPKYLFRKEGQNVTLSCEQNLNHDAMYWYRQDPGQGLRLIYYSQIVNDFQKGDIAEGYSVSREKKESFPLTVTSAQKNPTAFYLCASTSSNIQYFGAGTRLSVL.

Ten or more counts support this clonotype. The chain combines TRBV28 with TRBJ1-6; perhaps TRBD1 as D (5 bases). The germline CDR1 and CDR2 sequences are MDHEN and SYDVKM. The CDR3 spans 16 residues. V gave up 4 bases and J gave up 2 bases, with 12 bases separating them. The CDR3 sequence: CASSSFWGTYNSPLHF. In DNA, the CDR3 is TGTGCCAGCAGTTCATTTTGGGGGACCTATAATTCACCCCTCCACTTT.

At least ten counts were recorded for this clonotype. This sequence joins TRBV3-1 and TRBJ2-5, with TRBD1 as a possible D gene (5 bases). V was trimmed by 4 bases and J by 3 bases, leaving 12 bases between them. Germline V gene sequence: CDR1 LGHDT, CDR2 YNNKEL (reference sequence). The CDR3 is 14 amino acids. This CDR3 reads CASSPFREEETQYF. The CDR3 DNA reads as TGTGCCAGCAGCCCATTCAGGGAAGAAGAGACCCAGTACTTC.

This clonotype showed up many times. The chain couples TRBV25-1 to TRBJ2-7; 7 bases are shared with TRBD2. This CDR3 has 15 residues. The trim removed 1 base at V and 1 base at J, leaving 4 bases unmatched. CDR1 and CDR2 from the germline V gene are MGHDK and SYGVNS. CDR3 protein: CASSESGGASYEQYF. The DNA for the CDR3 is TGTGCCAGCAGTGAATCGGGAGGTGCATCCTACGAGCAGTACTTC.

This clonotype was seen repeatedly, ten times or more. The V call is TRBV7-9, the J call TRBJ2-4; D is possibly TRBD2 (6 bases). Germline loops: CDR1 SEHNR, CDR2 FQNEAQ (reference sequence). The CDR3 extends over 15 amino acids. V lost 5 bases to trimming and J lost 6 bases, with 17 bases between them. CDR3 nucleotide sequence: TGTGCCAGCAGCCGAGGGACTTTAAGGCTAAACATTCAGTACTTC. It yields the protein CASSRGTLRLNIQYF.